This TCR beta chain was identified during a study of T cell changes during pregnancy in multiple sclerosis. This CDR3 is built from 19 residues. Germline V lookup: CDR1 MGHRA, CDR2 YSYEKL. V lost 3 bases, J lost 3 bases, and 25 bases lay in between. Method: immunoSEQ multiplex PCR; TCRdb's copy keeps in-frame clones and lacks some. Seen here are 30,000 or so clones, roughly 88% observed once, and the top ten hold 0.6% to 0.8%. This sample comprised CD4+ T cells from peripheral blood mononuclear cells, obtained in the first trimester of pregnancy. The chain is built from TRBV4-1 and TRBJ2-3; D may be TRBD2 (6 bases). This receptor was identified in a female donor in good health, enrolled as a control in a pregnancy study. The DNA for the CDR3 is TGCGCCAGCAGCCAGCCTCAAGGTCGGGGGAAGGATCGGACAGATACGCAGTATTTT. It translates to CASSQPQGRGKDRTDTQYF.